The 4 T cell receptor beta chains below come from one sample, sequenced in a study of shared clonotypes between healthy human individuals. Sequencing used immunoSEQ multiplex PCR; TCRdb keeps in-frame clones, though not all of them. The sample holds under 2,500,000 clones, around 95% seen once. Sequenced material: naive CD4+ T cells sorted from blood. Subset defined: CD45RA+ positively selected. Receptors were obtained from a man between 18 and 29 years old in good health.

As concerns this clone: Additional DNA sequences in this sample encode the identical CDR3. J is TRBJ2-7 and V is TRBV18; 14 bases match TRBD2. V trimming: 0 bases; J trimming: 2 bases; junction bases outside the gene matches: 0. Germline CDR1 KGHSH, CDR2 LQKENI. This CDR3 spans 16 amino acids. Here the CDR3 reads CASSPPTSGRAYEQYF. DNA for the CDR3: TGTGCCAGCTCACCACCGACTAGCGGGAGGGCCTACGAGCAGTACTTC.

The J gene is TRBJ1-2, the V gene TRBV6-1; D is unclear. Germline lookup yields CDR1 MNHNS and CDR2 SASEGT. Between the trimmed V and J ends, which lost 2 bases and 5 bases, there was a span of 18 bases. The CDR3 sequence is 16 residues long. CDR3 sequence: CASSEKDSGRPYGYTF. CDR3 bases: TGTGCCAGCAGTGAAAAGGATTCCGGCAGGCCTTATGGCTACACCTTC.

The V call is TRBV9, the J call TRBJ1-2, with D possibly TRBD1 on 5 matching bases. The CDR3 is 16 amino acids. Germline CDR1 reads SGDLS; CDR2 reads YYNGEE. V lost 0 bases, J lost 5 bases, and 17 bases lay in between. CDR3 sequence: CASSVVGAPPNYGYTF. Here the CDR3 DNA reads TGTGCCAGCAGCGTAGTCGGGGCCCCCCCGAATTATGGCTACACCTTC.

J is TRBJ2-1 and V is TRBV4-1; maybe TRBD2 (6 bases). V lost 1 base, J lost 6 bases, and 10 bases lay in between. The CDR3 consists of 14 residues. The V gene's germline CDR1 is MGHRA and CDR2 YSYEKL. The DNA of the CDR3 is TGCGCCAGCAGCCAAGTGGTGCGGGGCAATGAGCAGTTCTTC. This sequence encodes CASSQVVRGNEQFF.